The 14 T cell receptor beta chains listed next were all sequenced from one sample in a study of CD4 T cells in relation to SARS-CoV-2 and coronaviruses. Profiled with immunoSEQ multiplex PCR; TCRdb holds only in-frame clones, not every one. Among 35,000 or so clones listed, 70% to 85% were seen once. The antigens these receptors bind are not known. The source material was memory CD4+ T cells from PBMCs, cultured in vitro. These receptors were taken from an adult with COVID-19.

The chain combines TRBV6-5 with TRBJ2-1, with TRBD2 matching 8 bases. CDR1 and CDR2 (germline): MNHEY, SVGAGI. The CDR3 has 13 amino acids. Trimming cost V 7 bases and J 5 bases; bases outside gene matches: 4. The CDR3 nucleotides read TGTGCCAGCACCCCCGGGGGGGACAATGAGCAGTTCTTC. Translated: CASTPGGDNEQFF.

The chain recombines TRBV27 with TRBJ2-7, with 9 bases identical to TRBD1. The CDR3 consists of 13 residues. Germline V lookup: CDR1 MNHEY, CDR2 SMNVEV (reference sequence). V lost 7 bases to trimming and J lost 6 bases; unmatched junction nucleotides: 7. CDR3 protein: CASTTTGGGEQYF. CDR3 sequence (DNA): TGTGCCAGCACCACCACAGGGGGCGGCGAGCAGTACTTC.

The genes are TRBV9 and TRBJ2-7; no firm D call. The CDR3 totals 13 residues. CDR1 is SGDLS, CDR2 YYNGEE, per germline. Deletions cut 0 bases from V and 5 bases from J, with 9 bases between. The chain's CDR3 is CASSVDGSDEQYF. DNA for the CDR3: TGTGCCAGCAGCGTAGACGGGTCGGACGAGCAGTACTTC.

The chain carries TRBV7-2 and TRBJ2-5, with TRBD1 matching over 7 bases. In germline, CDR1 is SGHTA, CDR2 FQGNSA. J gave up 5 bases and V 5 bases, and 5 bases lay outside the gene matches. This CDR3 has 13 amino acids. As DNA, the CDR3 is TGTGCCAGCAGCAAGGGACAGAGGGAGACCCAGTACTTC. Translating gives CASSKGQRETQYF.

The CDR3 is CASSDGTSGSSDTQYF. CDR3 nucleotide sequence: TGCGCCAGCAGCGATGGGACATCCGGGTCGTCAGATACGCAGTATTTT. The J gene is TRBJ2-3, the V gene TRBV5-1, with D perhaps matching TRBD1 (6 bases). The CDR3 extends over 16 amino acids. Germline V gives CDR1 SGHRS, CDR2 YFSETQ. The V end lost 4 bases, the J end lost 4 bases, and 19 bases lay between the germline ends.

The chain is built from TRBV7-2 and TRBJ1-5; D is unclear. Germline CDR1 and CDR2: SGHTA and FQGNSA. V shed 5 bases and J shed 3 bases, with 8 bases lying between them. The CDR3 sequence is 13 residues long. CDR3 loop: CASSPPNNQPQHF. The CDR3 coding sequence is TGTGCCAGCAGCCCCCCTAACAATCAGCCCCAGCATTTT.

Note on this clone: One end of the junction fails to match germline, which may point to a read error. The chain recombines TRBV7-9 with TRBJ2-3; D perhaps matches TRBD2 (5 bases). Looked up from germline, CDR1 is SEHNR and CDR2 is FQNEAQ (reference sequence). This CDR3 region has 15 residues. CDR3 sequence reads: CANSRLGRLTDTQYF. The CDR3 region has the DNA TGTGCCAACAGCAGGTTAGGGAGACTCACAGATACGCAGTATTTT. Supplemented by reference TRBV7-9 and TRBJ2-3, the full variable domain reads DTGVSQNPRHKITKRGQNVTFRCDPISEHNRLYWYRQTLGQGPEFLTYFQNEAQLEKSRLLSDRFSAERPKGSFSTLEIQRTEQGDSAMYLCANSRLGRLTDTQYFGPGTRLTVL.

The chain is built from TRBV16 and TRBJ2-1; D uncertain. The CDR3 runs 16 residues. CDR1 and CDR2 (germline): KGHSY, FQNENV. The V end was cut by 1 base, the J end by 0 bases, with 10 bases between. As DNA, the CDR3 is TGTGCCAGCAGCCAATTCGGTGTGTACTCCTACAATGAGCAGTTCTTC. This gives the protein CASSQFGVYSYNEQFF.

The chain carries TRBV10-3 and TRBJ1-3; D possibly corresponds to TRBD1 (5 bases). The length of the CDR3 is 13 residues. Germline-derived CDR1 and CDR2 are ENHRY and SYGVKD. DNA for the CDR3: TGTGCGGCGAAGGATGGGGGGTTCAACACCATATATTTT. This encodes CAAKDGGFNTIYF.

This clone occurred a few times. This rearrangement joins TRBV5-4 to TRBJ1-3, with 9 nucleotides matching TRBD1. Looked up from germline, CDR1 is SGHNT and CDR2 is YYREEE (reference sequence). There are 15 residues in the CDR3. V gave up 4 bases and J gave up 2 bases; unmatched junction bases: 4. This CDR3 is CASSVRTGAGNTIYF. DNA for the CDR3: TGTGCCAGCAGCGTGCGGACAGGGGCTGGAAACACCATATATTTT. Combining the CDR3 with reference TRBV5-4 and TRBJ1-3 gives the whole variable domain ETGVTQSPTHLIKTRGQQVTLRCSSQSGHNTVSWYQQALGQGPQFIFQYYREEENGRGNFPPRFSGLQFPNYSSELNVNALELDDSALYLCASSVRTGAGNTIYFGEGSWLTVV.

The V call is TRBV3-1 (or the pseudogene TRBV3-2), the J call TRBJ2-7; D not resolved. CDR1 is LGHDT, CDR2 YNNKEL, per germline (reference sequence). The CDR3 length is 14 residues. The ends were cut back, 5 bases at V and 6 bases at J, with 17 bases in the middle. CDR3 in amino acids: CASSWQTGPSEQYF. DNA of the CDR3: TGTGCCAGCAGCTGGCAGACGGGCCCCTCCGAGCAGTACTTC.

This chain uses TRBV4-2 with TRBJ2-7; the match to TRBD1 covers 8 bases. The V gene end was trimmed by 0 bases and the J gene end by 1 base; junction bases not matched to a gene: 5. The CDR3 is 16 residues long. The germline V gene encodes CDR1 LGHNA and CDR2 YNFKEQ. CDR3 loop: CASSQDMGQASYEQYF. The CDR3 DNA reads as TGTGCCAGCAGCCAAGACATGGGACAGGCTTCCTACGAGCAGTACTTC.

This clone appeared a few times. This chain links TRBV7-9 with TRBJ2-2; no definite D call. V dropped 1 base and J dropped 6 bases, with 6 bases sitting between them. Per the germline V gene, CDR1 is SEHNR and CDR2 is FQNEAQ (reference sequence). The CDR3 has 13 residues. The chain's CDR3 is CASSLVVPGELFF. Written as DNA, the CDR3 is TGTGCCAGCAGCTTAGTGGTTCCCGGGGAGCTGTTTTTT.

This clone appeared a few times. The chain couples TRBV5-1 to TRBJ2-3; D ambiguous. The CDR3 spans 14 residues. Trimming cost V 3 bases and J 2 bases, with 10 bases left between them. From germline, CDR1 is SGHRS and CDR2 YFSETQ. DNA of the CDR3: TGCGCCAGCAGCTCCCGATCGTACACAGATACGCAGTATTTT. Protein sequence: CASSSRSYTDTQYF.